These T cell receptor beta chains were read from a single sample in a study of post-analysis software for immune sequencing data. In TCRdb, the PCR reads were re-called with MiXCR into one record per CDR3 protein. The sample records about 820,000 distinct CDR3 sequences, roughly half being singletons. Sequenced: blood. The receptors were sampled from a girl aged 10 to 17 with multiple sclerosis. CDR3s include the opening cysteine and the closing phenylalanine or tryptophan. The D gene is left open where the match is weak. Clone sizes are given selectively: once, few, many, or a class where the clone is expanded.

j_call v_call d_call clone_size cdr3_nt cdr3_aa
TRBJ1-2 TRBV2 - - TGTGCCAGCAGGCAGGCTCCTTCTAACTATGGCTACACCTTC CASRQAPSNYGYTF
TRBJ2-4 TRBV7-8 - few TGTGCCAGCAGCTTAGCGAAGGGAAACATTCAGTACTTC CASSLAKGNIQYF
TRBJ1-2 TRBV29-1 - - TGCAGCGTTGACCCGGGGATCGTACATGGCTACACCTTC CSVDPGIVHGYTF
TRBJ1-1 TRBV6-6 - few TGTGCCAGCAGTTACTTAGGGGACACTGAAGCTTTCTTT CASSYLGDTEAFF
TRBJ1-6 TRBV6-5 - - TGTGCCAGCAGCCGGGGGGGCTGGCTCCACTTT CASSRGGWLHF
TRBJ2-1 TRBV9 - - TGTGCCAGCAGCGTCGGGGGACAGCTCAATGAGCAGGTCTTC CASSVGGQLNEQVF
TRBJ2-5 TRBV20-1 - - TGCAGTGCTAGTTGGGAGGCGCAAGAGACCCAGTACTTC CSASWEAQETQYF
TRBJ1-2 TRBV7-2 TRBD1 - TGTGCCAGCAGCTCCAACACAGGGGGCCGCCCCCTGGGCTACACCTTC CASSSNTGGRPLGYTF
TRBJ2-7 TRBV29-1 - few TGCAGCGTTGTCCTCCTTGCGGGTTACTACGAGCAGTACTTC CSVVLLAGYYEQYF
TRBJ2-1 TRBV6-1 - - TGTGCCAGCAGTGAAGCCAGCTCCTACAATGAGCAGTTCTTC CASSEASSYNEQFF
TRBJ1-2 TRBV3-1 - - TGTGCCAGCAGCCAAGAGCCAGGGGCGGATAACTATGGCTACACCTTC CASSQEPGADNYGYTF
TRBJ2-4 TRBV9 - - TGTGCCAGCAGCGTAACCGAGGGAAACATTCAGTACTTC CASSVTEGNIQYF
TRBJ2-1 TRBV12-3/TRBV12-4 - - TGTGCCAGCAGTTGGAGGAGGGGGAATGAGCAGTTCTTC CASSWRRGNEQFF
TRBJ1-1 TRBV7-9 - - TGTGCCAGCAGCTTAGTTCAGGGGGAAGCTTTCTTT CASSLVQGEAFF
TRBJ2-7 TRBV12-3/TRBV12-4 - - TGTGCCAGCAGTCTAACGCGACGGCCTTACGAGCAGTACTTC CASSLTRRPYEQYF
TRBJ1-1 TRBV19 - - TGTGCCAGTAGTATCGGCGGGTTCGGCACTGAAGCTTTCTTT CASSIGGFGTEAFF
TRBJ2-3 TRBV20-1 TRBD2 - TGCAGTGCGGAGACTAGCGGGAGCACAGATACGCAGTATTTT CSAETSGSTDTQYF
TRBJ2-5 TRBV20-1 - few TGCAGTGCCCCCGTCCCAGGAAGGAGGGAGACCCAGTACTTC CSAPVPGRRETQYF
TRBJ1-2 TRBV12-3/TRBV12-4 TRBD1 - TGTGCCAGCAGTTTAGCGCCGACAGGGTCCTATGGCTACACCTTC CASSLAPTGSYGYTF
TRBJ2-7 TRBV12-3/TRBV12-4 - - TGTGCCAGCAGTTTTTCGGCTACAGGATACGAGCAGTACTTC CASSFSATGYEQYF
TRBJ2-1 TRBV2 TRBD2 - TGTGCCAGCAGTGAATCTTTCCTTAGCGGGAGGAGGGTGGGGTTCTTC CASSESFLSGRRVGFF
TRBJ2-3 TRBV12-3/TRBV12-4 TRBD2 - TGTGCCAGCAGTCCAGCGGGGGGGACCATTAGCACAGATACGCAGTATTTT CASSPAGGTISTDTQYF
TRBJ2-1 TRBV20-1 TRBD2 once TGCAGTGCTAGACACGGACTAGCGGACAATGAGCAGTTCTTC CSARHGLADNEQFF
TRBJ2-1 TRBV18 - - TGTGCCAGCTCACCACTTGCAGGGGTGGATGAGCAGTTCTTC CASSPLAGVDEQFF
TRBJ2-3 TRBV5-5 TRBD2 - TGTGCCAGCAGCTTGGAACACGGGAGGGCCCCCGCAGATACGCAGTATTTT CASSLEHGRAPADTQYF
TRBJ2-3 TRBV29-1 - - TGCAGCGTTCGCGAGAACACAGATACGCAGTATTTT CSVRENTDTQYF
TRBJ2-1 TRBV29-1 - - TGCAGCGTTATAGACCGACGCTCCTACAATGAGCAGTTCTTC CSVIDRRSYNEQFF
TRBJ2-5 TRBV20-1 - - TGCAGTGCTAGAGAACCAGAGACAGGAAAGGAAGAGACCCAGTACTTC CSAREPETGKEETQYF
TRBJ2-3 TRBV28 TRBD2 - TGTGCCGGCAGCCCCCCTCGACTAGCCCTTAGCACAGATACGCAGTATTTT CAGSPPRLALSTDTQYF
TRBJ2-7 TRBV12-5 TRBD1 - TGTGCTAGTGGACCGGGACAGAGCTACGAGCAGTACTTC CASGPGQSYEQYF
TRBJ2-5 TRBV20-1 TRBD1 few TGCAGTGCTAGAGCCCATTGGCTGGCAGGGGGCAGCGAAGAGACCCAGTACTTC CSARAHWLAGGSEETQYF
TRBJ2-7 TRBV5-1 - few TGCGCCAGCAGCTTCGCGTCCGTCTCCTACGAGCAGTACTTC CASSFASVSYEQYF